Listed below are T cell receptor beta chains from one sample, sequenced in a study of monozygotic twins with cystic fibrosis. Data came from immunoSEQ multiplex PCR; TCRdb stores just in-frame clones and leaves some out. The sample carries over 15,000 clones, around 96% recorded once. Specimen: blood. Receptor source: a girl under 10 years old with cystic fibrosis. CDR3s include the opening cysteine and the closing phenylalanine or tryptophan. D genes are given only for firm matches. A clone size is listed for some rows: how often the clone was seen (once, few, many), or a class if it is expanded.

j_call cdr3_length v_call clone_size d_call cdr3_aa cdr3_nt
TRBJ2-7 13 TRBV10-1 . . CASSPGRTYEQYF TGCGCCAGCAGTCCGGGACGAACCTACGAGCAGTACTTC
TRBJ2-4 13 TRBV5-3 once . CASSLSGLLIQYF TGTGCCAGCAGCTTGTCGGGACTCTTAATTCAGTACTTC
TRBJ1-4 15 TRBV15 . TRBD1 CATMPTDRESEKLFF TGTGCCACCATGCCGACAGACAGGGAAAGTGAAAAACTGTTTTTT
TRBJ1-1 15 TRBV6-5 . . CASSYGGLVNTEAFF TGTGCCAGCAGTTACGGGGGCCTGGTGAACACTGAAGCTTTCTTT
TRBJ1-3 16 TRBV6-1 . . CASSEVYRSSGNTIYF TGTGCCAGCAGTGAGGTCTACAGGAGCTCTGGAAACACCATATATTTT
TRBJ1-4 14 TRBV6-6 . . CASSYSGVGEKLFF TGTGCCAGCAGTTACTCAGGGGTTGGTGAAAAACTGTTTTTT
TRBJ1-4 15 TRBV5-5 . TRBD1 CASSGPGQSYEKLFF TGTGCCAGCAGCGGACCGGGACAGTCTTATGAAAAACTGTTTTTT
TRBJ1-2 14 TRBV30 . . CAWSASGANYGYTF TGTGCCTGGAGTGCTTCAGGGGCTAACTATGGCTACACCTTC
TRBJ2-1 16 TRBV6-5 . TRBD2 CASSYSTSGGAGEQFF TGTGCCAGCAGTTACTCGACTAGCGGGGGGGCAGGTGAGCAGTTCTTC
TRBJ1-1 13 TRBV10-3 . . CAISEYGGTEAFF TGTGCCATCAGTGAATATGGGGGCACTGAAGCTTTCTTT
TRBJ2-3 15 TRBV13 . TRBD2 CASSSGLAVTDTQYF TGTGCCAGCAGCTCAGGACTAGCGGTCACAGATACGCAGTATTTT
TRBJ1-4 13 TRBV29-1 . . CSALGTDNEKLFF TGCAGCGCCCTGGGTACAGATAATGAAAAACTGTTTTTT
TRBJ1-2 13 TRBV5-5 once . CASRELNVYGYTF TGTGCCAGCAGGGAATTAAACGTCTATGGCTACACCTTC
TRBJ2-6 16 TRBV19 few TRBD1 CASRPGQESGANVLTF TGTGCCTCGAGACCGGGACAGGAGTCTGGGGCCAACGTCCTGACTTTC
TRBJ1-5 16 TRBV11-3 . . CASSLGTVYGNQPQHF TGTGCCAGCAGCTTAGGGACAGTATATGGCAATCAGCCCCAGCATTTT
TRBJ2-7 14 TRBV2 . . CASSDRVEAYEQYF TGTGCCAGCAGTGATAGGGTCGAAGCCTACGAGCAGTACTTC
TRBJ1-3 18 TRBV2 . . CASSLTHITFPSGNTIYF TGTGCCAGCAGCCTGACACACATTACGTTCCCCTCTGGAAACACCATATATTTT
TRBJ2-5 14 TRBV2 once TRBD2 CASSYTSGDWTQYF TGTGCCAGCAGCTATACTAGCGGCGATTGGACCCAGTACTTC
TRBJ1-6 17 TRBV2 . . CASRQAPPSSYNSPLHF TGTGCCAGCAGGCAGGCACCTCCGAGCTCCTATAATTCACCCCTCCACTTT
TRBJ2-7 14 TRBV2 . . CASSEWQSYYEQYF TGTGCCAGCAGTGAGTGGCAATCCTACTACGAGCAGTACTTC
TRBJ2-1 13 TRBV7-9 once TRBD2 CASEGLAGDEQFF TGTGCCAGCGAAGGACTAGCGGGGGACGAGCAGTTCTTC
TRBJ2-7 12 TRBV7-9 . . CASSLDPHEQYF TGTGCCAGCAGCTTAGACCCGCACGAGCAGTACTTC
TRBJ2-7 14 TRBV13 . TRBD2 CASSPGTSGVEQYF TGTGCCAGCAGCCCTGGGACTAGCGGGGTCGAGCAGTACTTC
TRBJ1-4 14 TRBV7-2 . . CASSQRGDNEKLFF TGTGCCAGCAGCCAGAGGGGGGATAATGAAAAACTGTTTTTT
TRBJ2-1 11 TRBV20-1 . . CSAMKQSEQFF TGCAGTGCTATGAAGCAGAGTGAGCAGTTCTTC
TRBJ1-5 14 TRBV7-2 . . CASSLWSRNQPQHF TGTGCCAGCAGCTTATGGTCAAGGAATCAGCCCCAGCATTTT
TRBJ1-3 14 TRBV6-5 . . CASSLRPRGLTIYF TGTGCCAGCAGTTTGCGTCCCCGGGGGCTCACCATATATTTT
TRBJ1-3 15 TRBV15 . . CATSRDWGAGNTIYF TGTGCCACCAGCAGAGACTGGGGAGCGGGAAACACCATATATTTT
TRBJ2-2 15 TRBV5-1 . . CASSLARGPTGELFF TGCGCCAGCAGCCTGGCCCGGGGGCCCACCGGGGAGCTGTTTTTT
TRBJ2-3 18 TRBV9 . TRBD2 CASSVAGGVLGLTDTQYF TGTGCCAGCAGCGTAGCGGGGGGGGTATTGGGCCTCACAGATACGCAGTATTTT
TRBJ2-2 15 TRBV5-1 . . CASSLEFSNTGELFF TGCGCCAGCAGCTTGGAATTCTCGAACACCGGGGAGCTGTTTTTT
TRBJ2-3 15 TRBV10-3 . . CAISAPGRSTDTQYF TGTGCCATCAGCGCACCGGGACGGAGCACAGATACGCAGTATTTT
TRBJ2-3 11 TRBV7-9 . . CASSDGHTQYF TGTGCCAGCAGCGACGGTCATACGCAGTATTTT
TRBJ2-1 17 TRBV29-1 . TRBD1 CSVEGGMGQGIYNEQFF TGCAGCGTTGAGGGGGGAATGGGACAGGGAATCTACAATGAGCAGTTCTTC
TRBJ1-6 12 TRBV5-1 few . CASSFGNSPLHF TGCGCCAGCAGCTTCGGAAATTCACCCCTCCACTTT
TRBJ2-1 15 TRBV9 . . CASSPHWGGYNEQFF TGTGCCAGCAGCCCCCATTGGGGCGGGTACAATGAGCAGTTCTTC
TRBJ2-5 15 TRBV9 . TRBD2 CASSVDLAGGPAQYF TGTGCCAGCAGCGTAGATTTGGCGGGGGGCCCAGCCCAGTACTTC
TRBJ1-2 13 TRBV7-2 . TRBD1 CASSSQEMTGHTF TGTGCCAGCAGCTCCCAAGAAATGACAGGGCACACCTTC
TRBJ2-2 13 TRBV6-1 . . CASSRDSTGELFF TGTGCCAGCAGCCGAGACAGCACCGGGGAGCTGTTTTTT
TRBJ2-1 13 TRBV29-1 . TRBD2 CSVLAGGYNEQFF TGCAGCGTACTAGCGGGAGGTTACAATGAGCAGTTCTTC